Below, 13 T cell receptor beta chains from the same sample are listed, as sequenced in a study of T cells in Graves' hyperthyroidism and ophthalmopathy. Amplification yielded TCR beta CDR3 regions, with RNA transcripts as the source. The HTBI primer set drove a first-round RT-PCR of the TCR CDR3. TCRdb fed the multiplex PCR reads into MiXCR, producing one record per CDR3 protein. This sample has hundreds of thousands of distinct CDR3 sequences, with under 25% found just once. Sequencing used blood. These receptors all stem from a man in his thirties or forties with Graves' ophthalmopathy.

A word on this clonotype: An end of the junction does not agree with germline; a read error may underlie this. V gene TRBV3-1 combines with J gene TRBJ2-5; D gene unclear. The germline V gene encodes CDR1 LGHDT and CDR2 YNNKEL (reference sequence). CDR3 length: 13 amino acids. The CDR3 coding sequence is TGCGCCAGCACCCACTCGGCCGAAGAGACCCAGTACTTC. This translates into CASTHSAEETQYF.

Turning to this clonotype: One base away lies a much larger clone, so this may be a sequencing read error. The chain uses TRBV28 and TRBJ2-7, with a weak D call TRBD1 (5 bases). This CDR3 spans 14 amino acids. The V end was cut by 4 bases, the J end by 2 bases, with 12 bases between. Germline-derived CDR1 and CDR2 are MDHEN and SYDVKM. CDR3 protein: CASSSNRLTYEQYF. In DNA form, the CDR3 reads TGTGCCAGCAGTTCCAACAGGCTAACCTACGAGCAGTACTTC.

This clonotype was counted ten times or more. This chain links TRBV12-3 or TRBV12-4 with TRBJ1-2; 10 bases align to TRBD1. The CDR3 has 15 amino acids. The V and J ends lost 4 bases and 4 bases, in that order; junction bases with no gene match: 6. The CDR3, as DNA: TGTGCCAGCAGTTCCGACAGGGGGCGCGTCTATGGCTACACCTTC. Translated: CASSSDRGRVYGYTF.

This clonotype was detected ten times or more. The chain recombines TRBV12-3 or TRBV12-4 with TRBJ2-7; D call uncertain. V lost 2 bases and J 0 bases, leaving 11 bases between the germline ends. This CDR3 has 15 residues. In DNA form, the CDR3 reads TGTGCCAGCAGTTTACGAGGAGCTCCCTCCTACGAGCAGTACTTC. This translates into CASSLRGAPSYEQYF.

This clonotype has only a few counts. The chain couples TRBV5-8 to TRBJ1-2; TRBD1 aligns across 7 bases. From germline, CDR1 is SGHTS and CDR2 YDEGEE. V shed 2 bases and J 4 bases; nucleotides not matched to a gene: 8. The length of the CDR3 is 15 residues. DNA for the CDR3: TGTGCCAGCAGCTTTGACAGGGACGTAGGCTATGGCTACACCTTC. It translates to CASSFDRDVGYGYTF.

This clonotype was seen repeatedly, ten times or more. The chain links TRBV7-2 to TRBJ2-7; D is perhaps TRBD1 or TRBD2 (5 bases each). V lost 5 bases, J lost 2 bases, and 16 bases lay in between. This CDR3 contains 15 residues. Germline V CDR1 and CDR2: SGHTA, FQGNSA. In DNA form, the CDR3 reads TGTGCCAGCAGCCCAGCCGGGACCGCGACCTACGAGCAGTACTTC. Its protein product is CASSPAGTATYEQYF. Drawing the rest from reference TRBV7-2 and TRBJ2-7, the complete variable domain is GAGVSQSPSNKVTEKGKDVELRCDPISGHTALYWYRQSLGQGLEFLIYFQGNSAPDKSGLPSDRFSAERTGGSVSTLTIQRTQQEDSAVYLCASSPAGTATYEQYFGPGTRLTVT.

This clonotype has ten or more counts. The rearrangement links TRBV11-1 to TRBJ2-3; D unresolved. Trimming shortened V by 1 base and J by 2 bases, and 13 bases separated the two germline ends. This CDR3 comprises 16 residues. Per the germline V gene, CDR1 is SGHAT and CDR2 is FQDESV (reference sequence). CDR3 protein: CASSLGGVTFTDTQYF. The CDR3, as DNA: TGTGCCAGCAGCTTAGGTGGGGTGACATTCACAGATACGCAGTATTTT.

CDR3 sequence: CASSFGAERVTQYF. The DNA of the CDR3 is TGTGCCAGCAGCTTTGGGGCCGAAAGGGTTACGCAGTATTTT. The chain couples TRBV7-2 to TRBJ2-3; D is perhaps TRBD1 (5 bases). The CDR3 totals 14 residues. The V gene's germline CDR1 is SGHTA and CDR2 FQGNSA. Trimming took 3 bases from V and 8 from J, leaving 15 bases between them.

This clonotype was observed many times. This sequence joins TRBV30 and TRBJ1-3, with unresolved D. The CDR3 consists of 14 residues. Germline values: CDR1 GTSNPN, CDR2 SVGIG (reference sequence). The ends were cut back, 0 bases at V and 0 bases at J, with 6 bases in the middle. The CDR3 sequence: CAWSVYSSGNTIYF. In nucleotides, the CDR3 is TGTGCCTGGAGTGTCTATAGCTCTGGAAACACCATATATTTT.

The chain is built from TRBV11-2 and TRBJ2-7; a weak D match, TRBD1 (6 bases). From germline, CDR1 is SGHAT and CDR2 FQNNGV. With 0 bases removed from V and 3 bases from J, the gap between germline ends came to 12 bases. This CDR3 is 15 amino acids long. The CDR3 protein is CASSLEGAAGYEQYF. The CDR3 coding sequence is TGTGCCAGCAGCTTAGAGGGGGCGGCGGGCTACGAGCAGTACTTC.

Comment on this clonotype: A much larger clone differs by one base, so this may be a read error. This chain uses TRBV11-2 with TRBJ1-5; D perhaps matches TRBD1 (6 bases). Trimming cost V 5 bases and J 3 bases, with 14 bases left between them. CDR1 is SGHAT and CDR2 is FQNNGV in the germline V gene. This CDR3 has 15 amino acids. CDR3 sequence: CASSPGAGANQPQHF. CDR3 nucleotide sequence: TGTGCCAGCAGCCCGGGCGCAGGGGCCAATCAGCCCCAGCATTTT.

As for this clonotype: One base away lies a much larger clone, so this may be a sequencing read error. The genes are TRBV30 and TRBJ1-1; D call uncertain. V was clipped by 3 bases and J by 7 bases, with 15 bases between them. This CDR3 is 13 amino acids long. From germline, CDR1 is GTSNPN and CDR2 SVGIG (reference sequence). The CDR3 region is CAWSASGVGEAFF. The CDR3 nucleotides are TGTGCCTGGAGCGCCTCTGGGGTGGGTGAAGCTTTCTTT.

This clonotype was counted ten times or more. The J gene is TRBJ2-5, the V gene TRBV7-3; weak D call: TRBD1 (5 bases). Germline CDR1 reads SGHTA; CDR2 reads FQGTGA. Trimming removed 4 bases at V and 4 bases at J, with 10 bases between. The length of the CDR3 is 13 residues. CDR3 nucleotides: TGTGCCAGCAGCTCCGACAGAGGAGAGACCCAGTACTTC. Protein sequence: CASSSDRGETQYF.